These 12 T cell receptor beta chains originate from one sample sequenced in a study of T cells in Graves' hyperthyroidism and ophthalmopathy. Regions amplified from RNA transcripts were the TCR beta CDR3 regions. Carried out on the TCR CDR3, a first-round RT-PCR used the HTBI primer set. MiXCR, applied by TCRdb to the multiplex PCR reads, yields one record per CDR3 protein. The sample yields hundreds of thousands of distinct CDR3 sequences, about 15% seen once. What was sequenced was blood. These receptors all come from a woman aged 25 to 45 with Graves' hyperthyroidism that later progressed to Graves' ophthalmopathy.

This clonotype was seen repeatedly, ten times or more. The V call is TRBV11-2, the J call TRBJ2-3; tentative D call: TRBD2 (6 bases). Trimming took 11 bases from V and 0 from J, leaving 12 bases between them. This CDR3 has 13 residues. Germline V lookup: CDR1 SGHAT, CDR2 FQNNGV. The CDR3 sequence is CAGGTASTDTQYF. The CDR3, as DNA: TGTGCCGGGGGGACCGCGAGCACAGATACGCAGTATTTT.

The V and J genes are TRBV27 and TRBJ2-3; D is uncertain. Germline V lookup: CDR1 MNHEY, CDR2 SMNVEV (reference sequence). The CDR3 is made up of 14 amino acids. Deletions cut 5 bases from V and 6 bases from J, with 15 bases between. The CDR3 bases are TGTGCCAGCAGTGTCATCCCCACTTTTGATACGCAGTATTTT. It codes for CASSVIPTFDTQYF.

CDR3 sequence reads: CATSRERTIRETQYF. CDR3 sequence (DNA): TGTGCCACCAGCAGAGAAAGGACTATCCGGGAGACCCAGTACTTC. This chain links TRBV15 with TRBJ2-5; D is possibly TRBD2 (6 bases). The ends were cut back, 0 bases at V and 5 bases at J, with 13 bases in the middle. The CDR3 is made up of 15 amino acids. Germline loops: CDR1 LNHNV, CDR2 YYDKDF (reference sequence).

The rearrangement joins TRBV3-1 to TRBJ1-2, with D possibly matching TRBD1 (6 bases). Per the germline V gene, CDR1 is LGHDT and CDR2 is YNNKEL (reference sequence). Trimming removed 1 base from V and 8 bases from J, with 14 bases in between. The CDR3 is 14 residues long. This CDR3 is CASSQGGGHRGYTF. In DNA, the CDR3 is TGTGCCAGCAGCCAAGGGGGGGGGCATAGGGGCTACACCTTC.

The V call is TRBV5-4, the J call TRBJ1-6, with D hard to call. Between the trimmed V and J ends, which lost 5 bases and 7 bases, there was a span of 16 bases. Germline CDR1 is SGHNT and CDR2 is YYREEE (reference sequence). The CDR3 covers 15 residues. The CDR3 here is CASRPRGQENSPLHF. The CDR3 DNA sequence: TGTGCCAGCAGACCCCGAGGGCAGGAGAATTCACCCCTCCACTTT.

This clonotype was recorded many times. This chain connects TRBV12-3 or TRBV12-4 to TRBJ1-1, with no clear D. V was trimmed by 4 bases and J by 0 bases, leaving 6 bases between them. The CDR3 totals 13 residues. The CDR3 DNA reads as TGTGCCAGCAGTTCCTATTTGAACACTGAAGCTTTCTTT. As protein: CASSSYLNTEAFF.

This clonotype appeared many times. The CDR3 DNA reads TGTGCCAGCAGCCCCGGTCTCGGGCAGTTCTTC. Encoded protein: CASSPGLGQFF. This chain links TRBV13 with TRBJ2-1; D gene unclear. Germline CDR1 reads PRHDT; CDR2 reads FYEKMQ (reference sequence). The CDR3 covers 11 residues. The germline V and J ends were trimmed by 5 bases and 12 bases, with 11 bases remaining between them. The variable domain in full, with the rest retrieved from reference TRBV13 and TRBJ2-1, is AAGVIQSPRHLIKEKRETATLKCYPIPRHDTVYWYQQGPGQDPQFLISFYEKMQSDKGSIPDRFSAQQFSDYHSELNMSSLELGDSALYFCASSPGLGQFFGPGTRLTVL.

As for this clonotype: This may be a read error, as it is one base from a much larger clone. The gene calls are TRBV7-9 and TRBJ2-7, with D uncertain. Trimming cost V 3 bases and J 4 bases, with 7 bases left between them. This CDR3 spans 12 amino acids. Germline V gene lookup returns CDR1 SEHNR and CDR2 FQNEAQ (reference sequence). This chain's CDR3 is CASSFQEYEQYF. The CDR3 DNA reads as TGTGCCAGCAGCTTCCAGGAGTACGAGCAGTACTTC. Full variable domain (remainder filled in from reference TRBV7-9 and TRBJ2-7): DTGVSQNPRHKITKRGQNVTFRCDPISEHNRLYWYRQTLGQGPEFLTYFQNEAQLEKSRLLSDRFSAERPKGSFSTLEIQRTEQGDSAMYLCASSFQEYEQYFGPGTRLTVT.

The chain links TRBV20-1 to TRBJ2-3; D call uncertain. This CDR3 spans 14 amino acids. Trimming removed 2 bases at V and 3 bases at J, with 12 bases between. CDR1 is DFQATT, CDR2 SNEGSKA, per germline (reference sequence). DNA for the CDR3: TGCAGTGCTAGACGACCCGTGAGAACAGATACGCAGTATTTT. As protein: CSARRPVRTDTQYF.

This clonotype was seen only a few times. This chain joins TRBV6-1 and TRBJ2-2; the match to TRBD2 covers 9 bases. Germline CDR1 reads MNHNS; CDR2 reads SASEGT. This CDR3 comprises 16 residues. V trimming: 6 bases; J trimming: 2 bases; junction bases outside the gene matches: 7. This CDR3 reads CASRILAGSNTGELFF. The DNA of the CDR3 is TGTGCCAGCAGGATCCTAGCGGGAAGCAACACCGGGGAGCTGTTTTTT.

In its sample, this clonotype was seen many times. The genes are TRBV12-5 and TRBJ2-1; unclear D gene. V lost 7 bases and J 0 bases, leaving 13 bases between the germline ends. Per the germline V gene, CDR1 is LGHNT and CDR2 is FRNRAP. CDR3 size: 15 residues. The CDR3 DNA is TGTGCTAGTGCCGTTAACCCGAGCTCCTACAATGAGCAGTTCTTC. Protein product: CASAVNPSSYNEQFF.

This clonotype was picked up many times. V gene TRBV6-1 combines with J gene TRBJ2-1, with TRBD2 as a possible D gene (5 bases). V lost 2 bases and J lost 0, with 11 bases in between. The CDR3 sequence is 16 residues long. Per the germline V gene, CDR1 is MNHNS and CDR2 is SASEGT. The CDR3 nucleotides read TGTGCCAGCAGTGAATCCCCGGGGAGCTCCTACAATGAGCAGTTCTTC. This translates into CASSESPGSSYNEQFF.